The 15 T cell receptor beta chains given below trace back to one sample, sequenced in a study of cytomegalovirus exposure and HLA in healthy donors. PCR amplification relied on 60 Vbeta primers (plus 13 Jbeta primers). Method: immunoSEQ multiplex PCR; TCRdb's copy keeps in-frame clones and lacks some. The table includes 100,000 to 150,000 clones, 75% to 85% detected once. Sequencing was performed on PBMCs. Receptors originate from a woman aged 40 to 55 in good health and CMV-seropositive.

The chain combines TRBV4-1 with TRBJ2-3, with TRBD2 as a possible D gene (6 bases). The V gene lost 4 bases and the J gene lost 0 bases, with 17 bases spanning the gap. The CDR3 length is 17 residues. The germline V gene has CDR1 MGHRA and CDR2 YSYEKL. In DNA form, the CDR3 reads TGCGCCAGCAGCCCCCCGGGAGAAACCAAGAGCACAGATACGCAGTATTTT. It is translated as CASSPPGETKSTDTQYF.

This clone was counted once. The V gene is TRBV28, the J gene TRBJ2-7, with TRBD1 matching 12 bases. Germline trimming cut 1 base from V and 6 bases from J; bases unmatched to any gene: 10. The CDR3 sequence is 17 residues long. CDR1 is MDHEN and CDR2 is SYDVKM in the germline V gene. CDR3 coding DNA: TGTGCCAGCAGTTTATTCCTAACCGGGACAGGGGGCCTCGAGCAGTACTTC. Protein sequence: CASSLFLTGTGGLEQYF. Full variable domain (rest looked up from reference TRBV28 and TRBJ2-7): DVKVTQSSRYLVKRTGEKVFLECVQDMDHENMFWYRQDPGLGLRLIYFSYDVKMKEKGDIPEGYSVSREKKERFSLILESASTNQTSMYLCASSLFLTGTGGLEQYFGPGTRLTVT.

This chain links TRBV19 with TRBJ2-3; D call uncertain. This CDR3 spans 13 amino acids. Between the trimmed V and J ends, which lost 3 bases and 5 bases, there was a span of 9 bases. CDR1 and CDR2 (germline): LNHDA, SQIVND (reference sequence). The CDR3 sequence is CASSISRRDTQYF. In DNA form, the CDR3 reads TGTGCCAGTAGTATTTCCCGCAGAGATACGCAGTATTTT.

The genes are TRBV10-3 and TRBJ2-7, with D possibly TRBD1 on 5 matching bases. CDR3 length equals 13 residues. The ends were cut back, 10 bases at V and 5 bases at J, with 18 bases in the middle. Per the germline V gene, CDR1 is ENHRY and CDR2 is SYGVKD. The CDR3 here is CASLDWGPDEQYF. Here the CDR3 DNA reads TGTGCCAGCCTAGACTGGGGCCCCGACGAGCAGTACTTC.

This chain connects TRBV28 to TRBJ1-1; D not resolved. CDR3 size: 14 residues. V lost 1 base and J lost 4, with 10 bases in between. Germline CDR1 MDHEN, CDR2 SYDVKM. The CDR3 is CASSLYRFGTEAFF. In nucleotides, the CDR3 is TGTGCCAGCAGTTTATACAGATTTGGCACTGAAGCTTTCTTT.

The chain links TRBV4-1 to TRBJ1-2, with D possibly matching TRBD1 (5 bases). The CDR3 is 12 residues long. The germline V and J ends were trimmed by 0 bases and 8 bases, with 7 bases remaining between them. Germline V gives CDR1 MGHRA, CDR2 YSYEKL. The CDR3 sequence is CASSQEGHGYTF. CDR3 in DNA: TGCGCCAGCAGCCAAGAAGGACACGGCTACACCTTC.

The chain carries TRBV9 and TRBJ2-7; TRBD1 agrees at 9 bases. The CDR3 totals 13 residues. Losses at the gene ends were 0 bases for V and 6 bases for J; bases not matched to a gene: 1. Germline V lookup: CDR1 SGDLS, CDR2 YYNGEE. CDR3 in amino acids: CASSVGDRVEQYF. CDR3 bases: TGTGCCAGCAGCGTAGGGGACAGGGTCGAGCAGTACTTC.

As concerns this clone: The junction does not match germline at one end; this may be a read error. The CDR3 loop reads CASSPPGVEIYGYPF. Here the CDR3 DNA reads TGTGCCAGCAGCCCCCCGGGGGTGGAGATCTATGGCTACCCCTTC. The chain recombines TRBV6-5 with TRBJ1-2; a weak D match, TRBD1 (5 bases). Germline CDR1 and CDR2: MNHEY and SVGAGI. This CDR3 comprises 15 residues.

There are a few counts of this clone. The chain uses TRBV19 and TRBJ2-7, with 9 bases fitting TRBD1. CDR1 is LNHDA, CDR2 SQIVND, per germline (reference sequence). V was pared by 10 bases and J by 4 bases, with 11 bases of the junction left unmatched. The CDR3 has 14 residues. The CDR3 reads CATQKGQGLYEQYF. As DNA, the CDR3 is TGTGCCACCCAGAAGGGACAGGGTTTGTACGAGCAGTACTTC. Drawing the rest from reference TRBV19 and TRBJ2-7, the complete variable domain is DGGITQSPKYLFRKEGQNVTLSCEQNLNHDAMYWYRQDPGQGLRLIYYSQIVNDFQKGDIAEGYSVSREKKESFPLTVTSAQKNPTAFYLCATQKGQGLYEQYFGPGTRLTVT.

The CDR3 region is CASSFRPGQLTGELFF. In DNA form, the CDR3 reads TGTGCCAGCAGCTTTAGGCCGGGACAGTTAACGGGGGAGCTGTTTTTT. The chain is built from TRBV7-2 and TRBJ2-2; TRBD1 aligns across 7 bases. Trimming at V came to 3 bases and at J to 8 bases, leaving 12 bases not matched to a gene. Germline V gene sequence: CDR1 SGHTA, CDR2 FQGNSA. CDR3 length: 16 amino acids.

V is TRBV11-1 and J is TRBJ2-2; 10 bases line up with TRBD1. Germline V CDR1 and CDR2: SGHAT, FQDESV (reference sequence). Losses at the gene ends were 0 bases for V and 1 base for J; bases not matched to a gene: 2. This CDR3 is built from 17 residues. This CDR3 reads CASSLAWTGGNTGELFF. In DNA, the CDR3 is TGTGCCAGCAGCTTAGCTTGGACAGGGGGGAACACCGGGGAGCTGTTTTTT.

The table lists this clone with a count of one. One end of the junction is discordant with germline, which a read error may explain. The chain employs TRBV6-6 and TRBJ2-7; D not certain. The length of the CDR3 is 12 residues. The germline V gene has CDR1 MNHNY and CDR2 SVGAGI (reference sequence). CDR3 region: CASSFRSYEQYF. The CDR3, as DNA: TGTGCCAGCAGTTTTCGATCTTACGAGCAATACTTC.

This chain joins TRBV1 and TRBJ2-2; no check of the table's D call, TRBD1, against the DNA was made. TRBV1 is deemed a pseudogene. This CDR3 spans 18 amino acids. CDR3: CTSSQDSFRTAFTGELFF. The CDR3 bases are TGCACCAGCAGCCAAGATAGTTTCAGGACAGCATTCACCGGGGAGCTGTTTTTT.

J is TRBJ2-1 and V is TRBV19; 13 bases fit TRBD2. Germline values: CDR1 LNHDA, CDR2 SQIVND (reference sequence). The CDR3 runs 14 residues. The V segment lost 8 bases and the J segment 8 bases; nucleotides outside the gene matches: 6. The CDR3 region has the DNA TGTGCCAGTGGGGGGACTAGCGGGAACTATGAGCAGTTCTTC. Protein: CASGGTSGNYEQFF. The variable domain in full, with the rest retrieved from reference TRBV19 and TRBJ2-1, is DGGITQSPKYLFRKEGQNVTLSCEQNLNHDAMYWYRQDPGQGLRLIYYSQIVNDFQKGDIAEGYSVSREKKESFPLTVTSAQKNPTAFYLCASGGTSGNYEQFFGPGTRLTVL.

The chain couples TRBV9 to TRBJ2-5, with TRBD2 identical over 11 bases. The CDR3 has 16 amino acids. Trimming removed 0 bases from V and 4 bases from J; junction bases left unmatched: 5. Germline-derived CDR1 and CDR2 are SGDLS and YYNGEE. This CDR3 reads CASSVGLAGGGETQYF. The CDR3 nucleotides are TGTGCCAGCAGCGTAGGGCTAGCGGGGGGTGGAGAGACCCAGTACTTC.